This T cell receptor (beta chain) is drawn from a study of identical twins. TCRdb re-called the 5' RACE reads with MiXCR, one entry per CDR3 protein. The data hold 300,000 to 400,000 distinct CDR3 sequences, with around 12% observed a single time. General study points: Among out-of-frame alpha sequences shared by twins, low generation probability occurred in excess.

As for this clonotype: What it binds is not known.

The germline V gene encodes CDR1 WSHSY and CDR2 SAAADI. The germline V and J ends were trimmed by 8 bases and 2 bases, with 15 bases remaining between them. CDR3 length equals 14 residues. The sample was also reused in another study, on yellow fever vaccine responses in identical twins.

Sequenced input: CD8+ T cells sorted from blood. This clonotype was sampled from a woman aged 18-35 years in good health. The genes are TRBV10-2 and TRBJ1-1, with a tentative D call TRBD1 (6 bases). In DNA, the CDR3 is TGCGCCAGCGTGGGGGGGGCCCTAAACACTGAAGCTTTCTTT. This encodes CASVGGALNTEAFF.